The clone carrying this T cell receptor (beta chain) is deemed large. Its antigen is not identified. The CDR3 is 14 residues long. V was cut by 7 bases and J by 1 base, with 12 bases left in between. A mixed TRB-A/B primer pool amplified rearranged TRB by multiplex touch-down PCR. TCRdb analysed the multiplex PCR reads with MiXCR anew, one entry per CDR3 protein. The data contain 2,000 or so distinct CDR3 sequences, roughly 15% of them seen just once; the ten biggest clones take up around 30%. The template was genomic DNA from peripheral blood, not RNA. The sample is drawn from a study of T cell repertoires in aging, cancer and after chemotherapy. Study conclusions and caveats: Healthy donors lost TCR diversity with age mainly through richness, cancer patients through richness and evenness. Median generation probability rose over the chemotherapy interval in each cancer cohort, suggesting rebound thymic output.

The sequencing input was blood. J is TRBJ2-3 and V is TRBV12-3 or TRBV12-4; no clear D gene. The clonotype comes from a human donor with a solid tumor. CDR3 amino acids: CASITDTRTDTQYF. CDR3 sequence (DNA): TGTGCCAGCATTACTGACACCCGCACAGATACGCAGTATTTT.